The 30 T cell receptor beta chains listed next were all sequenced from one sample in a study of CD8 T cells in Susac syndrome. Random hexamers were used to reverse transcribe the RNA input (about 0.45 to 1 ug). One entry per CDR3 protein, called by TCRdb with MiXCR from the immunoSEQ multiplex PCR reads. The data contain roughly 220,000 distinct CDR3 sequences, roughly 93% of them singletons. Specimen: CD4+ T cells from PBMCs. These receptors were taken from a human donor with Susac syndrome.

This chain uses TRBV19 with TRBJ2-3; D might be TRBD2 (6 bases). Germline V gene data show CDR1 as LNHDA and CDR2 as SQIVND (reference sequence). CDR3 size: 13 residues. The V end was cut by 3 bases, the J end by 4 bases, with 8 bases between. CDR3 in amino acids: CASSIRDSDTQYF. The CDR3 nucleotides are TGTGCCAGTAGTATCCGGGACTCAGATACGCAGTATTTT.

The rearrangement uses TRBV7-2 and TRBJ2-7; D is unresolved. Trimming took 1 base from V and 1 from J, leaving 14 bases between them. The CDR3 has 16 residues. CDR1 and CDR2 (germline): SGHTA, FQGNSA. This chain's CDR3 is CASSLDDGGNSYEQYF. In DNA form, the CDR3 reads TGTGCCAGCAGCTTAGATGACGGTGGCAATTCCTACGAGCAGTACTTC.

The rearrangement links TRBV30 to TRBJ1-2; maybe TRBD1 (6 bases). Per germline, CDR1 GTSNPN and CDR2 SVGIG (reference sequence). V shed 3 bases and J shed 0 bases, with 11 bases lying between them. There are 14 residues in the CDR3. The CDR3 here is CAWSVRTANYGYTF. CDR3 nucleotides: TGTGCCTGGAGCGTACGGACAGCTAACTATGGCTACACCTTC.

This chain uses TRBV20-1 with TRBJ2-3; 8 bases align to TRBD2. Germline V gives CDR1 DFQATT, CDR2 SNEGSKA (reference sequence). Losses at the gene ends were 2 bases for V and 6 bases for J; bases not matched to a gene: 7. The CDR3 has 14 amino acids. The CDR3 protein is CSARTAGVTDTQYF. The CDR3 DNA is TGCAGTGCTAGAACAGCGGGGGTAACGGATACGCAGTATTTT.

The chain couples TRBV6-5 to TRBJ1-2; 10 bases align to TRBD1. CDR3 length equals 15 residues. With V trimmed by 6 bases and J by 7 bases, 11 bases remained unmatched. CDR1 is MNHEY and CDR2 is SVGAGI in the germline V gene. CDR3 DNA: TGTGCCAGCAGACCTGGGACAGGGGAATCCTTTGGCTACACCTTC. Amino acid sequence: CASRPGTGESFGYTF.

The chain recombines TRBV5-4 with TRBJ2-5; D is perhaps TRBD1 (6 bases). Germline values: CDR1 SGHNT, CDR2 YYREEE (reference sequence). With 4 bases removed from V and 0 bases from J, the gap between germline ends came to 13 bases. CDR3 length: 15 residues. The chain's CDR3 is CASSRWTAYQETQYF. CDR3 sequence (DNA): TGTGCCAGCAGCCGTTGGACAGCGTACCAAGAGACCCAGTACTTC. Based on the CDR3 plus reference TRBV5-4 and TRBJ2-5, the full variable domain is ETGVTQSPTHLIKTRGQQVTLRCSSQSGHNTVSWYQQALGQGPQFIFQYYREEENGRGNFPPRFSGLQFPNYSSELNVNALELDDSALYLCASSRWTAYQETQYFGPGTRLLVL.

The V gene is TRBV30, the J gene TRBJ1-1, with D unresolved. CDR1 GTSNPN and CDR2 SVGIG come from the germline V gene (reference sequence). Trimming took 3 bases from V and 0 from J, leaving 8 bases between them. The CDR3 has 13 residues. The CDR3 region is CAWRAVVNTEAFF. The CDR3 DNA sequence: TGTGCCTGGAGAGCGGTGGTGAACACTGAAGCTTTCTTT. Looking up the rest from reference TRBV30 and TRBJ1-1 gives the full variable domain: SQTIHQWPATLVQPVGSPLSLECTVEGTSNPNLYWYRQAAGRGLQLLFYSVGIGQISSEVPQNLSASRPQDRQFILSSKKLLLSDSGFYLCAWRAVVNTEAFFGQGTRLTVV.

The CDR3: CASRPVGTDTQYF. The CDR3 coding sequence is TGTGCCAGCAGACCCGTCGGCACAGATACGCAGTATTTT. The J gene is TRBJ2-3, the V gene TRBV3-1; D unresolved. The CDR3 is 13 amino acids. CDR1 is LGHDT and CDR2 is YNNKEL in the germline V gene (reference sequence). Between the trimmed V and J ends, which lost 6 bases and 1 base, there was a span of 8 bases.

The genes are TRBV5-4 and TRBJ2-1; TRBD2 aligns across 8 bases. The J segment lost 6 bases and the V segment lost 6 bases, leaving 5 bases of the junction unmatched. Germline CDR1 SGHNT, CDR2 YYREEE (reference sequence). The CDR3 is made up of 13 amino acids. This CDR3 is CASITRGGNEQFF. The CDR3 coding sequence is TGTGCCAGCATTACTCGGGGGGGCAATGAGCAGTTCTTC.

V gene TRBV4-2 combines with J gene TRBJ1-1; D ambiguous. The germline V gene encodes CDR1 LGHNA and CDR2 YNFKEQ. V was pared by 3 bases and J by 1 base, with 6 bases between. There are 13 residues in the CDR3. The CDR3 here is CASSHVGNTEAFF. DNA for the CDR3: TGTGCCAGCAGCCACGTCGGGAACACTGAAGCTTTCTTT.

The chain recombines TRBV6-1 with TRBJ2-1; D uncertain. V was trimmed by 7 bases and J by 4 bases, leaving 5 bases between them. Germline CDR1 and CDR2: MNHNS and SASEGT. This CDR3 is built from 11 residues. The CDR3 region is CASIMYNEQFF. CDR3 coding DNA: TGTGCCAGCATTATGTACAATGAGCAGTTCTTC.

CDR3 sequence (DNA): TGCGCCAGCAGCCAAGGGGGGGGACAGGGGGCATACGAGCAGTACTTC. Its protein product is CASSQGGGQGAYEQYF. This sequence joins TRBV4-1 and TRBJ2-7, with 12 bases identical to TRBD1. Looked up from germline, CDR1 is MGHRA and CDR2 is YSYEKL. Trimming cost V 1 base and J 4 bases; bases outside gene matches: 5. This CDR3 has 16 residues.

The J gene is TRBJ2-5, the V gene TRBV11-2; possibly TRBD1 or TRBD2 for D (5 bases each). The CDR3 runs to 13 residues. Trimming stripped 8 bases from V and 5 bases from J, with 15 bases between. Germline lookup yields CDR1 SGHAT and CDR2 FQNNGV. CDR3 DNA sequence: TGTGCCAGCTGCGACGGGGCGAGGGAGACCCAGTACTTC. Translated: CASCDGARETQYF.

The gene calls are TRBV12-3 or TRBV12-4 and TRBJ1-5, with D perhaps matching TRBD1 (5 bases). The CDR3 is 14 residues long. V shed 6 bases and J shed 7 bases, with 16 bases lying between them. The CDR3 DNA reads TGTGCCAGCAGAGGGGCCAGGGCAACCCAGCCCCAGCATTTT. Encoded protein: CASRGARATQPQHF.

The chain recombines TRBV6-2 or TRBV6-3 with TRBJ2-1; D possibly corresponds to TRBD2 (5 bases). The CDR3 loop spans 12 amino acids. Between the trimmed V and J ends, which lost 0 bases and 8 bases, there was a span of 5 bases. Germline values: CDR1 MNHEY, CDR2 SVGEGT. Here the CDR3 DNA reads TGTGCCAGCAGTTACTCAGCGGATGAGCAGTTCTTC. It encodes CASSYSADEQFF.

The chain combines TRBV11-2 with TRBJ2-5, with 8 bases fitting TRBD2. Germline values: CDR1 SGHAT, CDR2 FQNNGV. The CDR3 runs to 16 residues. Germline trimming cut 3 bases from V and 3 bases from J; bases unmatched to any gene: 9. Here the CDR3 reads CASSFGSGIAKETQYF. In DNA, the CDR3 is TGTGCCAGCAGCTTTGGTAGCGGGATCGCCAAAGAGACCCAGTACTTC.

The chain combines TRBV13 with TRBJ1-1; TRBD1 matches at 7 bases. The CDR3 contains 12 residues. CDR1 and CDR2 (germline): PRHDT, FYEKMQ (reference sequence). V was pared by 5 bases and J by 7 bases, with 4 bases of the junction left unmatched. CDR3 bases: TGTGCCAGCAGCCCCCAGGGGGGTGAAGCTTTCTTT. Amino acid sequence: CASSPQGGEAFF. The full variable domain, in which reference TRBV13 and TRBJ1-1 provide the parts outside the CDR3, is AAGVIQSPRHLIKEKRETATLKCYPIPRHDTVYWYQQGPGQDPQFLISFYEKMQSDKGSIPDRFSAQQFSDYHSELNMSSLELGDSALYFCASSPQGGEAFFGQGTRLTVV.

The V and J genes are TRBV4-2 and TRBJ1-1; D gene ambiguous. V was cut by 0 bases and J by 8 bases, with 13 bases left in between. Germline V gene sequence: CDR1 LGHNA, CDR2 YNFKEQ. The CDR3 covers 14 residues. The CDR3 DNA is TGTGCCAGCAGCCAAGATTCGAGGGCGGTAGAAGCTTTCTTT. Its protein is CASSQDSRAVEAFF.

The chain carries TRBV29-1 and TRBJ1-1; TRBD1 aligns across 7 bases. The CDR3 sequence is 12 residues long. V trimming: 3 bases; J trimming: 4 bases; junction bases outside the gene matches: 2. Germline values: CDR1 SQVTM, CDR2 ANQGSEA. This CDR3 is CSVEEGATEAFF. CDR3 coding DNA: TGCAGCGTTGAGGAGGGGGCCACTGAAGCTTTCTTT.

The gene calls are TRBV29-1 and TRBJ1-2; tentatively, D is TRBD1 (5 bases). The germline CDR1 and CDR2 sequences are SQVTM and ANQGSEA. V was clipped by 4 bases and J by 4 bases, with 13 bases between them. The CDR3 has 13 amino acids. CDR3 sequence: CSVASGTLYGYTF. CDR3 bases: TGCAGCGTTGCTTCCGGGACCCTCTATGGCTACACCTTC.

This sequence joins TRBV7-2 and TRBJ2-5; 7 bases align to TRBD1. Trimming cost V 2 bases and J 5 bases; bases outside gene matches: 11. Germline assignment: CDR1 SGHTA and CDR2 FQGNSA. The CDR3 sequence is 16 residues long. As DNA, the CDR3 is TGTGCCAGCAGCTTAACAGGGGCTCCCCGAGGGGAGACCCAGTACTTC. Amino acids: CASSLTGAPRGETQYF.

CDR3 region: CASSRTFDSAVSETQYF. CDR3 DNA: TGTGCCAGCAGTCGAACGTTCGACTCGGCGGTATCAGAGACCCAGTACTTC. This rearrangement joins TRBV6-1 to TRBJ2-5, with no clear D. Deletions cut 5 bases from V and 4 bases from J, with 23 bases between. The germline gives CDR1 MNHNS, CDR2 SASEGT. The CDR3 loop spans 17 amino acids.

This clonotype has a handful of counts. The chain is built from TRBV5-1 and TRBJ1-1, with D hard to call. Germline V gene data show CDR1 as SGHRS and CDR2 as YFSETQ. Trimming took 0 bases from V and 1 from J, leaving 7 bases between them. The CDR3 is 14 amino acids. The CDR3 sequence: CASSLVPENTEAFF. In DNA form, the CDR3 reads TGCGCCAGCAGCTTGGTTCCGGAGAACACTGAAGCTTTCTTT.

The chain links TRBV11-2 to TRBJ2-7; D is undetermined. V shed 0 bases and J shed 5 bases, with 11 bases lying between them. Germline V gene sequence: CDR1 SGHAT, CDR2 FQNNGV. The CDR3 loop spans 14 amino acids. The CDR3 DNA is TGTGCCAGCAGCTTAGATGGAACATCCCACGAGCAGTACTTC. Translating gives CASSLDGTSHEQYF. Full variable domain (rest looked up from reference TRBV11-2 and TRBJ2-7): EAGVAQSPRYKIIEKRQSVAFWCNPISGHATLYWYQQILGQGPKLLIQFQNNGVVDDSQLPKDRFSAERLKGVDSTLKIQPAKLEDSAVYLCASSLDGTSHEQYFGPGTRLTVT.

This chain joins TRBV4-3 and TRBJ1-4, with 7 bases that match TRBD1. Looked up from germline, CDR1 is LGHNA and CDR2 is YSLEER. Trimming removed 4 bases from V and 8 bases from J; junction bases left unmatched: 7. CDR3 length: 14 residues. CDR3 in amino acids: CASSPGGEGEKLFF. The CDR3 DNA reads TGCGCCAGCAGCCCAGGGGGGGAAGGGGAAAAACTGTTTTTT.

The chain combines TRBV19 with TRBJ1-5; D not certain. Germline CDR1 reads LNHDA; CDR2 reads SQIVND (reference sequence). V gave up 5 bases and J gave up 2 bases, with 13 bases separating them. This CDR3 comprises 15 residues. In DNA form, the CDR3 reads TGTGCCAGTAGTCCACAGCCTTTGGGCAATCAGCCCCAGCATTTT. This sequence encodes CASSPQPLGNQPQHF.

The chain joins TRBV30 to TRBJ1-2, with unresolved D. Germline lookup yields CDR1 GTSNPN and CDR2 SVGIG (reference sequence). V gave up 8 bases and J gave up 1 base, with 11 bases separating them. The CDR3 contains 12 residues. Here the CDR3 reads CALGRVNYGYTF. CDR3 bases: TGTGCCCTTGGACGTGTTAACTATGGCTACACCTTC.

The genes are TRBV27 and TRBJ1-2; 9 nucleotides match TRBD1. V lost 5 bases to trimming and J lost 6 bases; unmatched junction nucleotides: 7. Germline-derived CDR1 and CDR2 are MNHEY and SMNVEV (reference sequence). The CDR3 consists of 14 residues. Here the CDR3 reads CASSRAGTGNGYTF. The CDR3 DNA reads as TGTGCCAGCAGTAGAGCCGGGACAGGGAATGGCTACACCTTC.

CDR3 region: CSAREGLGGTARAFF. The CDR3 region has the DNA TGCAGTGCTAGAGAGGGGCTAGGAGGAACGGCACGAGCTTTCTTT. The chain links TRBV20-1 to TRBJ1-1; weak D call: TRBD1 (5 bases). The CDR3 consists of 15 residues. The germline gives CDR1 DFQATT, CDR2 SNEGSKA (reference sequence). V was pared by 0 bases and J by 10 bases, with 21 bases between.

V and J are TRBV18 and TRBJ1-6; TRBD1 matches 11 bases. Germline values: CDR1 KGHSH, CDR2 LQKENI. The CDR3 runs 16 residues. V lost 3 bases, J lost 9 bases, and 7 bases stayed unmatched. This CDR3 is CASSPTAGTGGSPLHF. The CDR3 DNA reads as TGTGCCAGCTCACCGACAGCCGGGACAGGGGGTTCACCCCTCCACTTT.